This T cell receptor beta chain appears in the sequencing data of a study of T cells after yellow fever vaccination. Study outcomes and limitations: On re-exposure, the response was weaker but peaked faster, at day 5 versus 15. Relatively few clonotypes were ones that appeared in both CD4 and CD8 compartments.

A single record per CDR3 protein comes from TCRdb applying MiXCR to the 5' RACE reads. The sample contains more than 95,000 distinct CDR3 sequences, approximately 14% of which appear only once. The V gene's germline CDR1 is LGHDT and CDR2 YNNKEL (reference sequence). The CDR3 length is 19 residues. V was shortened by 1 base and J by 5 bases, with 25 bases between the two germline ends. With regard to this clonotype: Its antigen is still unknown.

The chain combines TRBV3-1 with TRBJ2-3, with D possibly TRBD1 on 5 matching bases. Sequences were derived from CD8+ T cells sorted from PBMCs, sampled 5 days after the yellow fever booster vaccination. This clonotype was obtained from a man aged 18 to 29 who received the YFV17D yellow fever vaccine. The CDR3 sequence is CASSQAKAGPTVTGDTQYF. As DNA, the CDR3 is TGTGCCAGCAGCCAAGCAAAAGCCGGTCCAACAGTCACAGGAGATACGCAGTATTTT.